A single sample is the source of the 20 T cell receptor beta chains below, sequenced in a study of Graves' ophthalmopathy and Graves' hyperthyroidism. Amplification targeted the TCR beta CDR3 regions, with RNA transcripts as the source material. The first round was an RT-PCR with HTBI primers, and the second round was a multiplex PCR. One entry per CDR3 protein results from TCRdb running MiXCR on the multiplex PCR reads. This sample has some 750,000 distinct CDR3 sequences; roughly 40% occur once, and the top ten carry less than 55%. The sample was peripheral blood. The source is an adult man with Graves' ophthalmopathy.

The rearrangement joins TRBV25-1 to TRBJ1-1; no clear D gene. CDR3 size: 13 residues. The germline V and J ends were trimmed by 6 bases and 1 base, with 9 bases remaining between them. The germline V gene encodes CDR1 MGHDK and CDR2 SYGVNS. CDR3 in DNA: TGTGCCAGCAGCATCTCGGGGAACACTGAAGCTTTCTTT. Translating it yields CASSISGNTEAFF.

This clonotype has a handful of counts. One end of the junction varies from germline; a read error may be responsible. The chain has TRBV7-9 and TRBJ1-2, with 9 bases fitting TRBD1. Germline V gives CDR1 SEHNR, CDR2 FQNEAQ (reference sequence). The CDR3 is made up of 16 amino acids. The CDR3 is CASSQDYTGGAKGYTF. CDR3 nucleotide sequence: TGCGCCAGCAGCCAAGATTACACAGGGGGCGCGAAGGGCTACACCTTC.

This clonotype was seen only once. The chain recombines TRBV6-1 with TRBJ1-5; D is uncertain. The V and J ends lost 3 bases and 6 bases respectively, with 12 bases between them. Looked up from germline, CDR1 is MNHNS and CDR2 is SASEGT. This CDR3 is 14 amino acids long. The CDR3 loop is CASSDAGRSQPQHF. Written as DNA, the CDR3 is TGTGCCAGCAGTGACGCAGGAAGAAGTCAGCCCCAGCATTTT.

This clonotype came up a few times. The chain employs TRBV9 and TRBJ2-7, with D possibly being TRBD1 (5 bases). Trimming shortened V by 7 bases and J by 6 bases, and 17 bases separated the two germline ends. CDR1 and CDR2 (germline): SGDLS, YYNGEE. The CDR3 contains 13 residues. The CDR3 DNA sequence: TGTGCCAGCTCACCACAGGATTTGGGCGAGCAGTACTTC. It codes for CASSPQDLGEQYF. Full variable domain (outside the CDR3, taken from reference TRBV9 and TRBJ2-7): DSGVTQTPKHLITATGQRVTLRCSPRSGDLSVYWYQQSLDQGLQFLIQYYNGEERAKGNILERFSAQQFPDLHSELNLSSLELGDSALYFCASSPQDLGEQYFGPGTRLTVT.

Comment on this clonotype: This may stem from a read error, because a much larger clone lies one nucleotide away. The chain is built from TRBV25-1 and TRBJ2-2; D is unclear. V lost 3 bases and J 9 bases, leaving 8 bases between the germline ends. CDR1 is MGHDK, CDR2 SYGVNS, per germline. The CDR3 length is 12 residues. As DNA, the CDR3 is TGTGCCAGCAGTGAGATGGCCAGGGAGCTGTTTTTT. This translates into CASSEMARELFF. Complete variable domain (other parts from reference TRBV25-1 and TRBJ2-2): EADIYQTPRYLVIGTGKKITLECSQTMGHDKMYWYQQDPGMELHLIHYSYGVNSTEKGDLSSESTVSRIRTEHFPLTLESARPSHTSQYLCASSEMARELFFGEGSRLTVL.

This chain joins TRBV25-1 and TRBJ2-2; 8 positions agree with TRBD1. This CDR3 contains 15 residues. V lost 3 bases, J lost 6 bases, and 6 bases stayed unmatched. The germline CDR1 and CDR2 sequences are MGHDK and SYGVNS. For the CDR3, the DNA is TGTGCCAGCAGTGAGGACAGGGAGGTCGCCGGGGAGCTGTTTTTT. It yields the protein CASSEDREVAGELFF.

The chain recombines TRBV29-1 with TRBJ1-1; 7 bases agree with TRBD1. The CDR3 has 15 amino acids. Germline values: CDR1 SQVTM, CDR2 ANQGSEA. V lost 6 bases, J lost 6 bases, and 16 bases stayed unmatched. The CDR3 coding sequence is TGCAGCGTCCCCGACAGGGCTGGGGCTCCACCTGAAGCTTTCTTT. As protein: CSVPDRAGAPPEAFF. The full variable domain, in which reference TRBV29-1 and TRBJ1-1 provide the parts outside the CDR3, is SAVISQKPSRDICQRGTSLTIQCQVDSQVTMMFWYRQQPGQSLTLIATANQGSEATYESGFVIDKFPISRPNLTFSTLTVSNMSPEDSSIYLCSVPDRAGAPPEAFFGQGTRLTVV.

This chain connects TRBV2 to TRBJ1-2; 7 bases are a match to TRBD1. The CDR3 loop spans 13 amino acids. Germline values: CDR1 SNHLY, CDR2 FYNNEI. V dropped 6 bases and J dropped 4; count of bases not matched to a gene: 5. In DNA, the CDR3 is TGTGCCAGCAGCGACAGGGAATCCTATGGCTACACCTTC. It specifies CASSDRESYGYTF.

As to this clonotype: A much larger clone lies a single base off, so this may be a read error. The rearrangement joins TRBV29-1 to TRBJ2-2, with no clear D. This CDR3 has 13 amino acids. Trimming took 4 bases from V and 5 from J, leaving 11 bases between them. CDR1 is SQVTM and CDR2 is ANQGSEA in the germline V gene. In nucleotides, the CDR3 is TGCAGCGTTGCCAGTCATCGGACCGGGGAGCTGTTTTTT. It is translated as CSVASHRTGELFF.

The V gene is TRBV2, the J gene TRBJ2-7, with 7 bases identical to TRBD1. Gene TRBJ2-5 matches the end of the DNA better, so the J call may be wrong. The CDR3 has 16 residues. Germline V gene data show CDR1 as SNHLY and CDR2 as FYNNEI. The CDR3 spells CASRDLRQGVVETQYF. The CDR3 DNA is TGTGCCAGCAGAGACCTCAGGCAGGGGGTAGTGGAGACCCAGTACTTC.

On this clonotype itself: One base away lies a much larger clone, so this may be a sequencing read error. This chain uses TRBV2 with TRBJ1-1; tentatively, D is TRBD1 (6 bases). The CDR3 is 12 amino acids. Per the germline V gene, CDR1 is SNHLY and CDR2 is FYNNEI. Trimming removed 6 bases from V and 8 bases from J, with 13 bases in between. CDR3 in DNA: TGTGCCAGCAGCTCTCCGGACAGCGAAGCTTTCTTT. Protein: CASSSPDSEAFF.

This clonotype was recorded only once. V gene TRBV15 combines with J gene TRBJ2-5; TRBD1 aligns across 9 bases. With V trimmed by 4 bases and J by 2 bases, 11 bases remained unmatched. The CDR3 has 17 residues. Germline CDR1 reads LNHNV; CDR2 reads YYDKDF (reference sequence). The CDR3: CATSTGQGTYEQETQYF. The CDR3 DNA sequence: TGTGCCACCAGCACGGGACAGGGAACCTACGAGCAAGAGACCCAGTACTTC.

This clonotype has a handful of counts. The CDR3 here is CATSDSGVGYGYTF. The CDR3 region has the DNA TGTGCCACCAGTGATTCCGGGGTAGGGTATGGCTACACCTTC. The V call is TRBV24-1, the J call TRBJ1-2; the D is unclear. This CDR3 is 14 amino acids long. Germline V CDR1 and CDR2: KGHDR, SFDVKD. Trimming took 2 bases from V and 5 from J, leaving 11 bases between them.

This clonotype was seen more than once but under ten times. V usage is TRBV5-4 and J usage is TRBJ2-5, with 7 bases identical to TRBD2. Per germline, CDR1 SGHNT and CDR2 YYREEE (reference sequence). The CDR3 has 11 residues. The CDR3 region has the DNA TGTGCGGGAGGGGACCGGGAGACCCAGTACTTC. Translation gives CAGGDRETQYF.

This chain uses TRBV25-1 with TRBJ2-2; no definite D call. The CDR3 covers 17 residues. Per the germline V gene, CDR1 is MGHDK and CDR2 is SYGVNS. The V gene lost 6 bases and the J gene lost 2 bases, with 19 bases spanning the gap. CDR3 DNA sequence: TGTGCCAGCAGCTCCCTATTTCGCCTGGCAAACACCGGGGAGCTGTTTTTT. Encoded protein: CASSSLFRLANTGELFF. Full variable domain (missing parts from reference TRBV25-1 and TRBJ2-2): EADIYQTPRYLVIGTGKKITLECSQTMGHDKMYWYQQDPGMELHLIHYSYGVNSTEKGDLSSESTVSRIRTEHFPLTLESARPSHTSQYLCASSSLFRLANTGELFFGEGSRLTVL.

As concerns this clonotype: An end of the junction does not agree with germline; a read error may underlie this. This chain joins TRBV7-9 and TRBJ2-2; 14 positions agree with TRBD2. The CDR3 runs to 17 residues. The germline V gene encodes CDR1 SEHNR and CDR2 FQNEAQ (reference sequence). This CDR3 is CASSLTSGGAGTGELFF. CDR3 bases: TGCGCCAGCAGCCTGACTAGCGGGGGGGCCGGGACCGGGGAGCTGTTTTTT.

This clonotype was observed a handful of times. The chain recombines TRBV5-1 with TRBJ1-1; TRBD1 aligns across 7 bases. This CDR3 spans 16 amino acids. Germline V gene data show CDR1 as SGHRS and CDR2 as YFSETQ. With V trimmed by 3 bases and J by 0 bases, 8 bases remained unmatched. CDR3 DNA sequence: TGCGCCAGCAGCTCCTATGGGACAGTAGTGAACACTGAAGCTTTCTTT. Its protein is CASSSYGTVVNTEAFF.

With regard to this clonotype: A read error may explain this, as a much larger clone is one base away. J is TRBJ1-1 and V is TRBV19; D is possibly TRBD1 (6 bases). The germline V and J ends were trimmed by 3 bases and 3 bases, with 11 bases remaining between them. Germline V gene sequence: CDR1 LNHDA, CDR2 SQIVND (reference sequence). The CDR3 sequence is 14 residues long. The CDR3 DNA reads TGTGCCAGTAGTATGGGCCCAGGGGACACTGAAGCTTTCTTT. It yields the protein CASSMGPGDTEAFF.

This clonotype was observed a handful of times. The chain joins TRBV6-6 to TRBJ2-3; no reliable D call. Germline V gives CDR1 MNHNY, CDR2 SVGAGI (reference sequence). The CDR3 spans 12 residues. Between the trimmed V and J ends, which lost 6 bases and 6 bases, there was a span of 10 bases. The CDR3 DNA is TGTGCCAGCAGACGCCTAGGGGATACGCAGTATTTT. Encoded protein: CASRRLGDTQYF.

Concerning this clonotype itself: This sequence may be a read error, since a much larger clone differs from it by one base. The chain links TRBV9 to TRBJ2-5, with 11 positions matching TRBD2. V lost 0 bases to trimming and J lost 2 bases; unmatched junction nucleotides: 3. This CDR3 spans 16 amino acids. Germline V lookup: CDR1 SGDLS, CDR2 YYNGEE. DNA of the CDR3: TGTGCCAGCAGCGTAGGTGGGACTAGCGGACAAGAGACCCAGTACTTC. The encoded protein is CASSVGGTSGQETQYF.